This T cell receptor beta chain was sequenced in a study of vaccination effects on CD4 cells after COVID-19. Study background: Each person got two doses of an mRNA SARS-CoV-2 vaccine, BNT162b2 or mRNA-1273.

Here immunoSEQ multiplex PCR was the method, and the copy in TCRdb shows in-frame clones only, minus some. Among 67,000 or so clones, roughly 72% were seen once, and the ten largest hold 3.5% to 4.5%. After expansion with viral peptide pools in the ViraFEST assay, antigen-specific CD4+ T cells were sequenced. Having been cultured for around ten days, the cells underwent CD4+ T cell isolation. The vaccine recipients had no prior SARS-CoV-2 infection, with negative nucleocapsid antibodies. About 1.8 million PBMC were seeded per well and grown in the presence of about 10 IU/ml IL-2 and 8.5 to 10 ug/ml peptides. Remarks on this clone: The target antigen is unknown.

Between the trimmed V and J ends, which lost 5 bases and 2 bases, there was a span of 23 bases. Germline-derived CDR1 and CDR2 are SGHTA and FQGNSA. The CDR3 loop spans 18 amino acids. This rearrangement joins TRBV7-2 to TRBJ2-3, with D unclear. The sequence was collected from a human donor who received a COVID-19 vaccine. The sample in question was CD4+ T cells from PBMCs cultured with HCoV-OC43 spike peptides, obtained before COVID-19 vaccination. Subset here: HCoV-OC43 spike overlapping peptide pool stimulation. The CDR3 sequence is CASSPLGRPLPHTDTQYF. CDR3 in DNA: TGTGCCAGCAGCCCACTTGGGCGGCCGCTCCCACACACAGATACGCAGTATTTT.